Shown below are 32 T cell receptor beta chains from a single sample sequenced in a study of PD-L1 blockade in urothelial cancer. Time point here: pretreatment peripheral blood. This table comes from immunoSEQ multiplex PCR, and its TCRdb copy is limited to in-frame clones, with some not included. The table includes under 55,000 clones, under 90% detected once. Sequencing used PBMCs, obtained around atezolizumab (anti-PD-L1) treatment. Receptor source: a man aged 65-85 years with urothelial cancer.

The chain employs TRBV4-2 and TRBJ2-1; 13 bases are shared with TRBD2. The CDR3 runs 22 residues. Germline CDR1 is LGHNA and CDR2 is YNFKEQ. With V trimmed by 0 bases and J by 0 bases, 14 bases remained unmatched. The CDR3 reads CASSQDQRLTSGGLSSYNEQFF. CDR3 nucleotide sequence: TGTGCCAGCAGCCAAGATCAGCGGCTGACTAGCGGGGGGCTTAGCTCCTACAATGAGCAGTTCTTC.

The genes are TRBV9 and TRBJ2-2; D might be TRBD2 (5 bases). CDR3 length: 16 amino acids. Trimming left V 0 bases short and J 2 bases short, with 11 bases between. Germline V gene lookup returns CDR1 SGDLS and CDR2 YYNGEE. CDR3: CASSVGSSSNTGELFF. The CDR3 coding sequence is TGTGCCAGCAGCGTAGGATCATCTAGCAACACCGGGGAGCTGTTTTTT.

The chain recombines TRBV6-6 with TRBJ1-2, with 7 bases fitting TRBD1. This CDR3 has 13 residues. Trimming took 10 bases from V and 7 from J; bases not matched to a gene: 12. Germline CDR1 reads MNHNY; CDR2 reads SVGAGI (reference sequence). The CDR3 DNA sequence: TGTGCCACTTCCTCGAGGGGGCGCTTTGGCTACACCTTC. It translates to CATSSRGRFGYTF.

The chain is built from TRBV6-6 and TRBJ1-2; TRBD1 aligns across 9 bases. CDR3 length: 14 amino acids. J gave up 8 bases and V 7 bases, and 11 bases lay outside the gene matches. CDR1 and CDR2 from the germline V gene are MNHNY and SVGAGI (reference sequence). CDR3 sequence (DNA): TGTGCCAGCAACACCCCGGGACAGGGTATCGGCTACACCTTC. Protein sequence: CASNTPGQGIGYTF.

V gene TRBV28 combines with J gene TRBJ2-3; D may be TRBD1 (6 bases). This CDR3 region has 16 residues. CDR1 is MDHEN and CDR2 is SYDVKM in the germline V gene. V dropped 2 bases and J dropped 0 bases, with 12 bases sitting between them. The CDR3 coding sequence is TGTGCCAGCAGTTTAGTTGCGGACAGAAGCACAGATACGCAGTATTTT. Encoded protein: CASSLVADRSTDTQYF.

The sample holds one count of this clone. The V gene is TRBV27, the J gene TRBJ1-5; D perhaps matches TRBD1 (6 bases). The germline V and J ends were trimmed by 2 bases and 1 base, with 12 bases remaining between them. The CDR3 spans 16 residues. Germline CDR1 and CDR2: MNHEY and SMNVEV (reference sequence). The CDR3 DNA follows: TGTGCCAGCAGTTTACGGGGGGCCGCCAGCAATCAGCCCCAGCATTTT. It codes for CASSLRGAASNQPQHF.

This clone has a handful of counts. V usage is TRBV5-1 and J usage is TRBJ2-1; 16 nucleotides line up with TRBD2. This CDR3 has 14 amino acids. The germline CDR1 and CDR2 sequences are SGHRS and YFSETQ. With V trimmed by 7 bases and J by 9 bases, 4 bases remained unmatched. CDR3: CASGTSGGVGEQFF. CDR3 nucleotide sequence: TGCGCCAGCGGGACTAGCGGGGGGGTGGGTGAGCAGTTCTTC. The full variable domain, its missing parts supplied by reference TRBV5-1 and TRBJ2-1, is KAGVTQTPRYLIKTRGQQVTLSCSPISGHRSVSWYQQTPGQGLQFLFEYFSETQRNKGNFPGRFSGRQFSNSRSEMNVSTLELGDSALYLCASGTSGGVGEQFFGPGTRLTVL.

A single count supports this clone. This rearrangement joins TRBV10-2 to TRBJ2-3, with D possibly being TRBD2 (6 bases). V lost 8 bases, J lost 1 base, and 10 bases lay in between. The CDR3 is made up of 13 amino acids. Germline V gene data show CDR1 as WSHSY and CDR2 as SAAADI. The CDR3 coding sequence is TGCGCCAGCGGGGGGTGGGGCACAGATACGCAGTATTTT. Encoded protein: CASGGWGTDTQYF.

The rearrangement links TRBV2 to TRBJ2-5; weak D call: TRBD1 (6 bases). The germline V gene encodes CDR1 SNHLY and CDR2 FYNNEI. V lost 9 bases and J 4 bases, leaving 15 bases between the germline ends. The CDR3 has 13 residues. CDR3 DNA sequence: TGTGCCAGTGGAGCCCAGGGGACAGAGACCCAGTACTTC. Protein sequence: CASGAQGTETQYF.

This clone occurred a few times. The rearrangement uses TRBV28 and TRBJ1-2; 7 nucleotides agree with TRBD1. J gave up 2 bases and V 3 bases, and 15 bases lay outside the gene matches. Germline loops: CDR1 MDHEN, CDR2 SYDVKM. The CDR3 sequence is 18 residues long. CDR3 residues: CASSFPTSQGGRNYGYTF. The CDR3 nucleotides are TGTGCCAGCAGTTTCCCCACCTCACAAGGGGGCAGGAACTATGGCTACACCTTC.

The J gene is TRBJ2-2, the V gene TRBV5-1; D not resolved. With 0 bases removed from V and 0 bases from J, the gap between germline ends came to 6 bases. The CDR3 is 15 residues long. The germline gives CDR1 SGHRS, CDR2 YFSETQ. The CDR3 is CASSLVVANTGELFF. DNA for the CDR3: TGCGCCAGCAGCTTGGTTGTAGCGAACACCGGGGAGCTGTTTTTT.

The chain recombines TRBV6-5 with TRBJ2-7; D may be TRBD2 (6 bases). This CDR3 has 13 amino acids. The V gene's germline CDR1 is MNHEY and CDR2 SVGAGI. Trimming shortened V by 5 bases and J by 2 bases, and 10 bases separated the two germline ends. The CDR3 bases are TGTGCCAGCAGTCGGGAGCCCCCCTACGAGCAGTACTTC. Amino acids: CASSREPPYEQYF.

The V gene is TRBV28, the J gene TRBJ2-7; 11 positions agree with TRBD2. The germline CDR1 and CDR2 sequences are MDHEN and SYDVKM. CDR3 length equals 15 residues. V shed 2 bases, J shed 4 bases, and the junction held 4 bases outside the gene matches. This chain's CDR3 is CASSLMTSGTYEQYF. CDR3 bases: TGTGCCAGCAGTTTAATGACTAGCGGGACGTACGAGCAGTACTTC.

This clone came up once. The gene calls are TRBV7-8 and TRBJ2-2, with 11 nucleotides matching TRBD1. Germline assignment: CDR1 SGHVS and CDR2 FQNEAQ. With V trimmed by 5 bases and J by 3 bases, 20 bases remained unmatched. The CDR3 loop spans 21 amino acids. CDR3 nucleotides: TGTGCCAGCAGCCCCCATGGGTGGGACAGGGGGAAAGTCGGAGACACCGGGGAGCTGTTTTTT. Translated, it gives CASSPHGWDRGKVGDTGELFF. The full variable domain, with the rest looked up from reference TRBV7-8 and TRBJ2-2, is GAGVSQSPRYKVAKRGQDVALRCDPISGHVSLFWYQQALGQGPEFLTYFQNEAQLDKSGLPSDRFFAERPEGSVSTLKIQRTQQEDSAVYLCASSPHGWDRGKVGDTGELFFGEGSRLTVL.

This chain uses TRBV6-5 with TRBJ2-3; 8 nucleotides line up with TRBD2. V lost 2 bases and J lost 4; bases outside the gene matches: 5. CDR1 and CDR2 from the germline V gene are MNHEY and SVGAGI. CDR3 length: 15 residues. Written as DNA, the CDR3 is TGTGCCAGCAGTTACCGGGGGGGTCCCGCAGATACGCAGTATTTT. Its protein product is CASSYRGGPADTQYF.

The chain has TRBV7-6 and TRBJ2-7; D is possibly TRBD1 (5 bases). Germline V gene lookup returns CDR1 SGHVS and CDR2 FNYEAQ. V lost 2 bases to trimming and J lost 6 bases, with 8 bases between them. The CDR3 runs 12 residues. The DNA for the CDR3 is TGTGCCAGCAGCTTACAGGGCGGCGAGCAGTACTTC. It codes for CASSLQGGEQYF.

V and J are TRBV5-1 and TRBJ1-1; TRBD1 is a possible D gene (6 bases). Germline V gives CDR1 SGHRS, CDR2 YFSETQ. The CDR3 covers 14 residues. V was cut by 4 bases and J by 5 bases, with 15 bases left in between. This CDR3 is CASSGGAPGTEAFF. CDR3 sequence (DNA): TGCGCCAGCAGCGGGGGGGCCCCGGGGACTGAAGCTTTCTTT.

This clone has only one observation. V gene TRBV6-5 combines with J gene TRBJ1-1, with D possibly being TRBD1 (6 bases). V lost 3 bases and J lost 8, with 10 bases in between. Germline-derived CDR1 and CDR2 are MNHEY and SVGAGI. This CDR3 is built from 12 residues. CDR3 protein: CASSYRGGEAFF. CDR3 bases: TGTGCCAGCAGTTATAGGGGGGGAGAAGCTTTCTTT.

Notes on this clone: At one end the junction does not follow the germline gene, possibly because of a read error. V usage is TRBV7-2 and J usage is TRBJ2-1; D assignment may be TRBD1 or TRBD2 (5 bases each). Germline values: CDR1 SGHTA, CDR2 FQGNSA. This CDR3 comprises 14 residues. For the CDR3, the DNA is TGTGCCAGCAACTTAGCGCAACAGGCCAACGTTAGGTTCTTC. Its translation: CASNLAQQANVRFF.

The V gene is TRBV9, the J gene TRBJ2-1; 12 bases map to TRBD2. In germline, CDR1 is SGDLS, CDR2 YYNGEE. The CDR3 has 15 amino acids. Trimming at V came to 0 bases and at J to 7 bases, leaving 2 bases not matched to a gene. In DNA form, the CDR3 reads TGTGCCAGCAGCGTAGACACTAGCGGGGGGAATGAGCAGTTCTTC. This encodes CASSVDTSGGNEQFF.

This clone was seen only once. The V and J genes are TRBV7-6 and TRBJ2-2, with TRBD1 matching over 8 bases. V gave up 3 bases and J gave up 6 bases; unmatched junction bases: 15. The CDR3 has 18 residues. The germline V gene has CDR1 SGHVS and CDR2 FNYEAQ. The CDR3 loop reads CASSFRTGLNSEAGELFF. The DNA for the CDR3 is TGTGCCAGCAGCTTTAGGACAGGGCTTAATAGTGAAGCCGGGGAGCTGTTTTTT. The whole variable domain, filled in from reference TRBV7-6 and TRBJ2-2, reads GAGVSQSPRYKVTKRGQDVALRCDPISGHVSLYWYRQALGQGPEFLTYFNYEAQQDKSGLPNDRFSAERPEGSISTLTIQRTEQRDSAMYRCASSFRTGLNSEAGELFFGEGSRLTVL.

CDR3 loop: CASSRGGGQRGYTF. DNA of the CDR3: TGTGCCAGCAGCCGGGGCGGGGGGCAGCGTGGCTACACCTTC. V gene TRBV7-6 combines with J gene TRBJ1-2; tentative D call: TRBD1 (6 bases). Trimming pared 5 bases from V and 7 bases from J, leaving 17 bases between. This CDR3 comprises 14 residues. Germline values: CDR1 SGHVS, CDR2 FNYEAQ. The complete variable domain, with remaining parts taken from reference TRBV7-6 and TRBJ1-2, reads GAGVSQSPRYKVTKRGQDVALRCDPISGHVSLYWYRQALGQGPEFLTYFNYEAQQDKSGLPNDRFSAERPEGSISTLTIQRTEQRDSAMYRCASSRGGGQRGYTFGSGTRLTVV.

The rearrangement uses TRBV5-6 and TRBJ2-5, with no clear D. The CDR3 spans 12 residues. The germline V and J ends were trimmed by 5 bases and 5 bases, with 10 bases remaining between them. Germline V CDR1 and CDR2: SGHDT, YYEEEE. The CDR3 protein is CASSLTVETQYF. CDR3 nucleotides: TGTGCCAGCAGTCTAACAGTTGAGACCCAGTACTTC.

This clone has just a few counts. The chain recombines TRBV7-8 with TRBJ2-1; 10 bases map to TRBD2. The V gene end was trimmed by 2 bases and the J gene end by 1 base; junction bases not matched to a gene: 2. Germline-derived CDR1 and CDR2 are SGHVS and FQNEAQ. The CDR3 loop spans 16 amino acids. The CDR3, as DNA: TGTGCCAGCAGCTTACTAGCGGGAGAATCCTACAATGAGCAGTTCTTC. It is translated as CASSLLAGESYNEQFF.

This clone is a singleton in its sample. The rearrangement links TRBV2 to TRBJ2-3; D not resolved. CDR1 is SNHLY and CDR2 is FYNNEI in the germline V gene. CDR3 length: 13 residues. The V gene lost 4 bases and the J gene lost 6 bases, with 11 bases spanning the gap. DNA of the CDR3: TGTGCCAGCAGTGTAGATCGTACGGATACGCAGTATTTT. This gives the protein CASSVDRTDTQYF.

The J gene is TRBJ2-3, the V gene TRBV7-3, with 10 bases fitting TRBD2. The V gene's germline CDR1 is SGHTA and CDR2 FQGTGA. The V and J ends lost 5 bases and 5 bases, in that order; junction bases with no gene match: 13. The CDR3 sequence is 17 residues long. CDR3 DNA: TGTGCCAGCAGCCCATGGGGCAGCGGGGGGGCTGAAGATACGCAGTATTTT. Protein: CASSPWGSGGAEDTQYF. Full variable domain (missing parts from reference TRBV7-3 and TRBJ2-3): GAGVSQTPSNKVTEKGKYVELRCDPISGHTALYWYRQSLGQGPEFLIYFQGTGAADDSGLPNDRFFAVRPEGSVSTLKIQRTERGDSAVYLCASSPWGSGGAEDTQYFGPGTRLTVL.

The DNA of the CDR3 is TGTGCCAGCAGCCAAGTACAGGGTTTTCAAGAGACCCAGTACTTC. It yields the protein CASSQVQGFQETQYF. J is TRBJ2-5 and V is TRBV14; a possible D gene is TRBD1 (6 bases). The CDR3 is 15 amino acids. V lost 1 base, J lost 2 bases, and 11 bases lay in between. Per germline, CDR1 SGHDN and CDR2 FVKESK.

V usage is TRBV2 and J usage is TRBJ2-3; 10 bases are shared with TRBD2. The V and J ends lost 8 bases and 6 bases, in that order; junction bases with no gene match: 14. This CDR3 is 16 amino acids long. The germline gives CDR1 SNHLY, CDR2 FYNNEI. The CDR3 nucleotides are TGTGCCAGCCTCCCTCAGGGTAGCGGGGGGCCGGATACGCAGTATTTT. This sequence encodes CASLPQGSGGPDTQYF.

This rearrangement joins TRBV7-3 to TRBJ2-2, with 12 bases aligning to TRBD1. Germline V gives CDR1 SGHTA, CDR2 FQGTGA. The V segment lost 4 bases and the J segment 7 bases; nucleotides outside the gene matches: 4. The CDR3 is 15 residues long. CDR3 nucleotide sequence: TGTGCCAGCAGCTCGGGACAGGGGGCAAGCGGGGAGCTGTTTTTT. Amino acid sequence: CASSSGQGASGELFF.

The rearrangement joins TRBV7-6 to TRBJ1-2; D is perhaps TRBD1 (6 bases). The germline gives CDR1 SGHVS, CDR2 FNYEAQ. V shed 4 bases and J shed 4 bases, with 10 bases lying between them. The CDR3 consists of 13 residues. CDR3 sequence reads: CASSSTGTYGYTF. In nucleotides, the CDR3 is TGTGCCAGCAGCTCTACAGGGACCTATGGCTACACCTTC.

Only a few counts were recorded for this clone. Other DNA sequences in the sample encode the same CDR3. This chain links TRBV7-8 with TRBJ1-5, with D perhaps TRBD1 (6 bases). This CDR3 spans 15 amino acids. Trimming cost V 2 bases and J 2 bases, with 10 bases left between them. CDR1 and CDR2 from the germline V gene are SGHVS and FQNEAQ. The chain's CDR3 is CASSLRSGGNQPQHF. DNA for the CDR3: TGTGCCAGCAGCTTAAGGTCAGGGGGCAATCAGCCCCAGCATTTT.

This clone appeared once. The J gene is TRBJ2-1, the V gene TRBV23-1; the D gene is possibly TRBD1 (6 bases). TRBV23-1 belongs to the ORF category, with a function that is uncertain. V was clipped by 6 bases and J by 7 bases, with 22 bases between them. The CDR3 is 16 amino acids. CDR3 region: CASSPTPGAHRNEQFF. For the CDR3, the DNA is TGCGCCAGCAGCCCTACACCAGGGGCCCATCGAAATGAGCAGTTCTTC.